This paragraph reports one TCR beta chain. Different DNA sequences within this sample yield the same CDR3. As originally analysed: Amplification of reference gene primers was used by the study to estimate nucleated cell counts. TCRdb's copy holds only in-frame clones and misses some; the assay was immunoSEQ multiplex PCR. That table furnishes V, J and clone size, whereas the DNA furnished D and trimming. The table includes about 190,000 clones, roughly 90% detected once. The data originate from a study of blood T cell repertoires in COVID-19. Study-wide context: There were acute and convalescent COVID-19 samples, and they came from the United States, Italy and Spain.

The sample comprised peripheral blood. The source is a man between 35 and 55 years old with acute or convalescent COVID-19.

The CDR3 protein is CASSLDRGNTEAFF. In DNA form, the CDR3 reads TGCGCCAGCAGCTTGGACAGGGGAAACACTGAAGCTTTCTTT. The chain joins TRBV5-1 to TRBJ1-1; 7 nucleotides line up with TRBD1. In germline, CDR1 is SGHRS, CDR2 YFSETQ. Trimming took 0 bases from V and 2 from J; bases not matched to a gene: 1. CDR3 length equals 14 residues.